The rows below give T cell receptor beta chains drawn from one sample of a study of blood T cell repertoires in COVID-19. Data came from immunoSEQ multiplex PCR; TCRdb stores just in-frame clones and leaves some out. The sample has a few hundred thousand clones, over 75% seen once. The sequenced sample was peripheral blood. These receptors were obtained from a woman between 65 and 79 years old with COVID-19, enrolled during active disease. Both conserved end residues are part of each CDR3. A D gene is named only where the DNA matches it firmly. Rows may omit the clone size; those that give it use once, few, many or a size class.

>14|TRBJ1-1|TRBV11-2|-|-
TGTGCCAGCAGCTTGACTAGGGGTCGGACTGAAGCTTTCTTT
CASSLTRGRTEAFF
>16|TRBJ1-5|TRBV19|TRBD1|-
TGTGCCAGTAGACCCGAGACAGGGGTCTTTTATCAGCCCCAGCATTTT
CASRPETGVFYQPQHF
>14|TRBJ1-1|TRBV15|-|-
TGTGCCACCAGCAGAGATCAGGTGAACACTGAAGCTTTCTTT
CATSRDQVNTEAFF
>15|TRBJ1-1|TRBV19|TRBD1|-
TGTGCCAGTAGTATCCGTGACAGGGGGCGGACTGAAGCTTTCTTT
CASSIRDRGRTEAFF
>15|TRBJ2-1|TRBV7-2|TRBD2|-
TGTGCCAGCAGCTCCTACGGACTAGCGGCTTCTGAGCAGTTCTTC
CASSSYGLAASEQFF
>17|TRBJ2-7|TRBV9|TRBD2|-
TGTGCCAGCAGCGAGGGACTAGCGGGAGAGGAGTCCTACGAGCAGTACTTC
CASSEGLAGEESYEQYF
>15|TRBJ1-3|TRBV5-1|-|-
TGCGCCAGCAGCTTGGGAGGCAGCTCTGGAAACACCATATATTTT
CASSLGGSSGNTIYF
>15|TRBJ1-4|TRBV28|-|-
TGTGCCAGCAGTTTATATCGGTCTGGTAATGAAAAACTGTTTTTT
CASSLYRSGNEKLFF
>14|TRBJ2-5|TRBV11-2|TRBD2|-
TGTGCCAGCAGCCCAGCGGGAGGTATAGAGACCCAGTACTTC
CASSPAGGIETQYF
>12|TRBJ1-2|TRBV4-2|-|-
TGTGCCAGCAGCCAAGATCCGGGACTTTACACCTTC
CASSQDPGLYTF
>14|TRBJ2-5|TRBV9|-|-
TGTGCCAGCAGCGTAGGGGGGCGCTGGGAGACCCAGTACTTC
CASSVGGRWETQYF
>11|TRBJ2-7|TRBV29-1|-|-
TGCAGCGTTGAATACTCCTACGAGCAGTACTTC
CSVEYSYEQYF
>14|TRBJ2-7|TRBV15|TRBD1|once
TGTGCCACCAGCAGAGACAGGGGGCCAGACGAGCAGTACTTC
CATSRDRGPDEQYF
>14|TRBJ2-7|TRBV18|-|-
TGTGCCAGCTCACCACCTGCGGGGCTATACGAGCAGTACTTC
CASSPPAGLYEQYF
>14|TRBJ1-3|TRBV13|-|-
TGTGCCAGCAGCTATGGGAGCTCTGGAAACACCATATATTTT
CASSYGSSGNTIYF
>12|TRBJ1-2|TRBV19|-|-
TGTGCCAGTAGTCCCCCCCGCTATGGCTACACCTTC
CASSPPRYGYTF
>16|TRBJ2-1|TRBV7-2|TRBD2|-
TGTGCCAGCAGCTTAGCGTCATCCCAGCGGGAGGATGAGCAGTTCTTC
CASSLASSQREDEQFF
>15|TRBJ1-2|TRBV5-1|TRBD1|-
TGCGCCAGCAGCTTTTCCGGACAGGGGGAGGGTGGCTACACCTTC
CASSFSGQGEGGYTF
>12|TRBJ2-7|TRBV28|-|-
TGTGCCAGTACGGGGTACTTCTACGAGCAGTACTTC
CASTGYFYEQYF
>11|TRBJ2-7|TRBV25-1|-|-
TGTGCCAGCAGTGACATCTACGAGCAGTACTTC
CASSDIYEQYF
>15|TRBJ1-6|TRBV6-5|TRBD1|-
TGTGCCAGCAGACAGGGGGCTCCGGGGAATTCACCCCTCCACTTT
CASRQGAPGNSPLHF
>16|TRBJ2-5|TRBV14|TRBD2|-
TGTGCCAGCAGCCGACTAGCGGGAGGGTACCAAGAGACCCAGTACTTC
CASSRLAGGYQETQYF
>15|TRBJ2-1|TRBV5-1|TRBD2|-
TGCGCCAGCAGCTTGACACTAGCGGGCCAGAATGAGCAGTTCTTC
CASSLTLAGQNEQFF
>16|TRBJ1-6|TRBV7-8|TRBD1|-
TGTGCCAGCAGCACGGACAGGGTGGAGTCGGATTCACCCCTCCACTTT
CASSTDRVESDSPLHF
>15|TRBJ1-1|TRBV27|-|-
TGTGCCAGCAGACGGGCCTACGGGGGTGACACTGAAGCTTTCTTT
CASRRAYGGDTEAFF
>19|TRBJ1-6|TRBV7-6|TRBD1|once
TGTGCCAGCAGCTTAGTTATCGACAGGGGCTTTTTTAGGAATTCACCCCTCCACTTT
CASSLVIDRGFFRNSPLHF
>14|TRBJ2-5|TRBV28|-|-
TGTGCCAGCAGTTTAAGAGGAGGTTGGGAGACCCAGTACTTC
CASSLRGGWETQYF
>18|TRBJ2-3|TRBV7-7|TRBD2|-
TGTGCTAGCAGCGTGACTAGCGGGAGGGCTCACTACACAGATACGCAGTATTTT
CASSVTSGRAHYTDTQYF
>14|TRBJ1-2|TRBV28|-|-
TGTGCCAGCAGCTTTATAATATCTAACTATGGCTACACCTTC
CASSFIISNYGYTF
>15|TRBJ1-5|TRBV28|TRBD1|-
TGTGCCAGCACCCTACAGACAGGGGTTTATCAGCCCCAGCATTTT
CASTLQTGVYQPQHF
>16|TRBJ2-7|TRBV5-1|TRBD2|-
TGCGCCAGCAGCATCTCCGGGACTAGCGGGAGGTACGAGCAGTACTTC
CASSISGTSGRYEQYF
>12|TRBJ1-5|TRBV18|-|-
TGTGCCAGCTCACCAAGCGGTCAGCCCCAGCATTTT
CASSPSGQPQHF
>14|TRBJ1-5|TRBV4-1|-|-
TGCGCCAGCAGCCAAGGACAGACCAATCAGCCCCAGCATTTT
CASSQGQTNQPQHF
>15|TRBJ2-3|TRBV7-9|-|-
TGTGCCAGCAGCTTAGCGTCGGTGGGCACAGATACGCAGTATTTT
CASSLASVGTDTQYF
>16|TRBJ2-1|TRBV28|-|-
TGTGCCAGCAGTTTACCTCCAAGGAGCTCCTACAATGAGCAGTTCTTC
CASSLPPRSSYNEQFF
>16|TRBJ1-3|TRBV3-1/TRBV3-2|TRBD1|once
TGTGCCAGCAGCCCTCACGCACAGGGGGCTGGAAACACCATATATTTT
CASSPHAQGAGNTIYF
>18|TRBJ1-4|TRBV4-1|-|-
TGCGCCAGCAGCCAAGATAGAAACGGAGGTTACACTAATGAAAAACTGTTTTTT
CASSQDRNGGYTNEKLFF
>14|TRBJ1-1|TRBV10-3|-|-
TGTGCCATCAGTGATCAACAGGGTATGACTGAAGCTTTCTTT
CAISDQQGMTEAFF
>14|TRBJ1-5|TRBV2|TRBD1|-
TGTGCCAGCAGTGCACAGGGGGTTAATCAGCCCCAGCATTTT
CASSAQGVNQPQHF
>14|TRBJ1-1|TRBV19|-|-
TGTGCCAGTACCAGGGGAACCTCAAACACTGAAGCTTTCTTT
CASTRGTSNTEAFF
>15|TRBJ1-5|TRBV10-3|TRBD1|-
TGTGCCATCAGGGAGGGACAGGGACTGGGTCAGCCCCAGCATTTT
CAIREGQGLGQPQHF
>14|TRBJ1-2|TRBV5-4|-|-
TGTGCCAGCAGCCCCCTCAGGCGGAGGTATGGCTACACCTTC
CASSPLRRRYGYTF
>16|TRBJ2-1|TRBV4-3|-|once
TGCGCCAGCAGCCAAGATAGTACTGGCTCCTACAATGAGCAGTTCTTC
CASSQDSTGSYNEQFF
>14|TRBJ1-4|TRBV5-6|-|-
TGTGCCAGCAGCCACAGGGCGGCTAATGAAAAACTGTTTTTT
CASSHRAANEKLFF
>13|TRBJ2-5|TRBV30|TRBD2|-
TGTGCCTGGAGGGCGGGAGGATGGGAGACCCAGTACTTC
CAWRAGGWETQYF
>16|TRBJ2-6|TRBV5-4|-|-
TGTGCCAGCAGCTTAGGACAGAACTCTGGGGCCAACGTCCTGACTTTC
CASSLGQNSGANVLTF
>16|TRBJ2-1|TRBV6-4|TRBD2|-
TGTGCCAGCAGTGACGTAAAGCGGGAGAGTGTCGATGAGCAGTTCTTC
CASSDVKRESVDEQFF
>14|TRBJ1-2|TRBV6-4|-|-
TGTGCCAGCAGTGACAGGGGGACTAACTATGGCTACACCTTC
CASSDRGTNYGYTF
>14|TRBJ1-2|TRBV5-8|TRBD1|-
TGTGCCAGCAGCTTGGGGACAGGGGGCTATGGCTACACCTTC
CASSLGTGGYGYTF
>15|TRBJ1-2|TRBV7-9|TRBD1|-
TGTGCCAGCAGTTACCTCCCGGGACAGGGATATGGCTACACCTTC
CASSYLPGQGYGYTF
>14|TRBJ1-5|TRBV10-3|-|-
TGTGCCATCAGTGTAACAGGCCATAATCAGCCCCAGCATTTT
CAISVTGHNQPQHF
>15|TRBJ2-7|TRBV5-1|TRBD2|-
TGCGCCAGCAGCTACGGGACTAGCGGGAGCTACGAGCAGTACTTC
CASSYGTSGSYEQYF
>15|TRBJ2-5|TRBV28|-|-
TGTGCCAGCAGTTTTCTCGCAGGGACTGGGGAGACCCAGTACTTC
CASSFLAGTGETQYF
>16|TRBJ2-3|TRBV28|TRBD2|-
TGTGCCAGCAGTTTGGGACTAGCGGGGTCCACAGATACGCAGTATTTT
CASSLGLAGSTDTQYF